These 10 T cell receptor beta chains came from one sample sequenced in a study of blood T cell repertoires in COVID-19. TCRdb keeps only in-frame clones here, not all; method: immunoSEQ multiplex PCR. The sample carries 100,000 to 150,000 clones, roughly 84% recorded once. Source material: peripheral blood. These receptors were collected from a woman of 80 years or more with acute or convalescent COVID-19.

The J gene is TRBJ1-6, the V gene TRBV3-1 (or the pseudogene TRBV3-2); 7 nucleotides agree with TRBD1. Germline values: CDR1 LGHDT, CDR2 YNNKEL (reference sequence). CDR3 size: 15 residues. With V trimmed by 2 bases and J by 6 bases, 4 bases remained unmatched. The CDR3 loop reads CASSQTRDSNSPLHF. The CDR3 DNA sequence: TGTGCCAGCAGCCAAACCCGGGACAGTAATTCACCCCTCCACTTT.

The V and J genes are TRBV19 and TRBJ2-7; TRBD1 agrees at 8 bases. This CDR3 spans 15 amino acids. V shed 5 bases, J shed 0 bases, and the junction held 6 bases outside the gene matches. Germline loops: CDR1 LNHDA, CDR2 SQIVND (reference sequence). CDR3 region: CASSPRQGSSYEQYF. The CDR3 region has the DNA TGTGCCAGTAGTCCACGACAGGGGAGCTCCTACGAGCAGTACTTC.

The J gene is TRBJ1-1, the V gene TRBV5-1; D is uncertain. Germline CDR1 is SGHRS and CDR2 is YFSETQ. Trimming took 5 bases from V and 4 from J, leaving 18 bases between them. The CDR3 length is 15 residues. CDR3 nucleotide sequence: TGCGCCAGCAGTGAGGAGGGCCGGGTTGTCACTGAAGCTTTCTTT. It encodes CASSEEGRVVTEAFF.

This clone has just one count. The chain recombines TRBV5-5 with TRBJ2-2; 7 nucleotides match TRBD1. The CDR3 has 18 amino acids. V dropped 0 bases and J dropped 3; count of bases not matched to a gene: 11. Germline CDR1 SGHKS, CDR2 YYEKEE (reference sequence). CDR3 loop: CASSLAGQLISDTGELFF. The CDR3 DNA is TGTGCCAGCAGCTTGGCGGGACAGTTAATTTCTGACACCGGGGAGCTGTTTTTT.

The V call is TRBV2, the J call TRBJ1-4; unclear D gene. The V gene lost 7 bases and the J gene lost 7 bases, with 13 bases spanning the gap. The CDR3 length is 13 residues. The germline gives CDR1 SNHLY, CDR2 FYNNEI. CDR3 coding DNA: TGTGCCAGCATTCCCCACCCGGGTGAAAAACTGTTTTTT. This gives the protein CASIPHPGEKLFF.

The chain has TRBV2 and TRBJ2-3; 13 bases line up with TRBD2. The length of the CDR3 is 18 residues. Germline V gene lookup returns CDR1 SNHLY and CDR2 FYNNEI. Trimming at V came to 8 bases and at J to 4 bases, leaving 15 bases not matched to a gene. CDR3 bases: TGTGCCAGCCAATCCCCACTAGCGGGGGGGCCCATGGCAGATACGCAGTATTTT. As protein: CASQSPLAGGPMADTQYF.

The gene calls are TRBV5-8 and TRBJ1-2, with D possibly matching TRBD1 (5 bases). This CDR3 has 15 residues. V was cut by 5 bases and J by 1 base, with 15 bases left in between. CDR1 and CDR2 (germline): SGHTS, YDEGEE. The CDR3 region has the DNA TGTGCCAGCAGAATAAGGGGTGGTGGTAACTATGGCTACACCTTC. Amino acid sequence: CASRIRGGGNYGYTF. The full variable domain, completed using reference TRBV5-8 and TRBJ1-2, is EAGVTQSPTHLIKTRGQQATLRCSPISGHTSVYWYQQALGLGLQFLLWYDEGEERNRGNFPPRFSGRQFPNYSSELNVNALELEDSALYLCASRIRGGGNYGYTFGSGTRLTVV.

CDR3 in amino acids: CASSMGLKNTEAFF. The CDR3 DNA sequence: TGTGCCAGTAGTATGGGACTGAAAAACACTGAAGCTTTCTTT. The chain employs TRBV19 and TRBJ1-1; TRBD1 might be the D (5 bases). The CDR3 runs to 14 residues. V lost 3 bases, J lost 2 bases, and 10 bases lay in between. The V gene's germline CDR1 is LNHDA and CDR2 SQIVND (reference sequence).

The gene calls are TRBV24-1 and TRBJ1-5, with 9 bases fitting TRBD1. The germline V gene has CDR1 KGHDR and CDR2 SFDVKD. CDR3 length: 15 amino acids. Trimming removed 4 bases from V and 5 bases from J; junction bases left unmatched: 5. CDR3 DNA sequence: TGTGCCACCAGTGAGGGAGGACAGGGGCATCAGCCCCAGCATTTT. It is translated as CATSEGGQGHQPQHF.

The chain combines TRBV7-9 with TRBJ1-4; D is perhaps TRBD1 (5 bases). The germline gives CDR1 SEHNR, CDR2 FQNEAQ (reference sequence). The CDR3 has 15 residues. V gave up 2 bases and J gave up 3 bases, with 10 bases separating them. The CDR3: CASSLKQGPNEKLFF. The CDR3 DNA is TGTGCCAGCAGCTTAAAGCAGGGTCCTAATGAAAAACTGTTTTTT.